This T cell receptor (beta chain) was documented in a study of blood T cell repertoires in COVID-19. Overall study: From the United States, Italy and Spain came samples of acute and convalescent COVID-19. From T cells, B-cell-depleted T cells, or PBMCs came the material, which was cDNA or gDNA.

The CDR3 extends over 14 amino acids. The germline gives CDR1 PRHDT, CDR2 FYEKMQ (reference sequence). V was trimmed by 0 bases and J by 6 bases, leaving 9 bases between them. Libraries were prepared by immunoSEQ multiplex PCR; TCRdb keeps only in-frame clonotypes and omits some of them. The table shows about 36,000 clones, with about 85% occurring only once. This clonotype was obtained from a man aged 65 to 85 with acute or convalescent COVID-19. The source material was peripheral blood. V usage is TRBV13 and J usage is TRBJ1-5; weak D call: TRBD1 (5 bases). The CDR3 bases are TGTGCCAGCAGCTTAGGTACAGGTGGTCAGCCCCAGCATTTT. Amino acids: CASSLGTGGQPQHF.